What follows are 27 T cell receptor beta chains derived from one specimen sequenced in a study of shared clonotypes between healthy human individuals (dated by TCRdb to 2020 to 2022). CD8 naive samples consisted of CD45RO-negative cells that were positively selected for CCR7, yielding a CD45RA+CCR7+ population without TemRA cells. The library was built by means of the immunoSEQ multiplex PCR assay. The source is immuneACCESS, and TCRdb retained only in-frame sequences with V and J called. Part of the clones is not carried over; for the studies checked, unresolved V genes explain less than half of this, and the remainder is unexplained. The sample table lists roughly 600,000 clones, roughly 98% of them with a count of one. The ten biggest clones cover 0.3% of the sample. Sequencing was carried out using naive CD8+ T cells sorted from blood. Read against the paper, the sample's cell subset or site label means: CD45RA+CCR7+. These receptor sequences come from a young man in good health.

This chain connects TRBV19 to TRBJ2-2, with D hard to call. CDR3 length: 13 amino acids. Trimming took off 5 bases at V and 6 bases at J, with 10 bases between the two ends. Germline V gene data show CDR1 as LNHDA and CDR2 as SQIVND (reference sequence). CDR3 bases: TGTGCCAGTAGTTCGCGGTTCCCCGGGGAGCTGTTTTTT. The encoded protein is CASSSRFPGELFF.

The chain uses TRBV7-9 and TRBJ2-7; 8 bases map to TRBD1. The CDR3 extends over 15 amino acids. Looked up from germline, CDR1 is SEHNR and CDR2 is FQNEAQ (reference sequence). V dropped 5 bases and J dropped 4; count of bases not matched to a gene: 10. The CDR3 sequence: CASSTTGGRLYEQYF. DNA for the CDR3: TGTGCCAGCAGCACCACAGGGGGTCGCTTATACGAGCAGTACTTC.

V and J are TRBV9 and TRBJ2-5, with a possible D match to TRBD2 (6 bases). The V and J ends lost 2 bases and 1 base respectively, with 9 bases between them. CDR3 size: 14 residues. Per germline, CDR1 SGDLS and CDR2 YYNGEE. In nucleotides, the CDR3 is TGTGCCAGCAGCGTTTCGGGGGTCCAAGAGACCCAGTACTTC. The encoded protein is CASSVSGVQETQYF.

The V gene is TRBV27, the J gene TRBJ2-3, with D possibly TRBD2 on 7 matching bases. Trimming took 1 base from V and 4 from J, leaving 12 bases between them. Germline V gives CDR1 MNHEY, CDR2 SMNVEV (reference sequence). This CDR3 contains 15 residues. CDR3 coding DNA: TGTGCCAGCAGTTTATTGCGGGGGCTTCCAGATACGCAGTATTTT. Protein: CASSLLRGLPDTQYF.

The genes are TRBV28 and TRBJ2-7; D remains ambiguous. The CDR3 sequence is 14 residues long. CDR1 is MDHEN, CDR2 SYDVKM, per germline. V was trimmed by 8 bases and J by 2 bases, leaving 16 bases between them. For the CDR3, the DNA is TGTGCCAGCCTTCCACGTTATGGTCCCTACGAGCAGTACTTC. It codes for CASLPRYGPYEQYF.

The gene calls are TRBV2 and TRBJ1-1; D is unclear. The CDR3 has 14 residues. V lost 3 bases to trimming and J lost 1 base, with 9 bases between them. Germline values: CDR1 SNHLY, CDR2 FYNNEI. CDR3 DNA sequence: TGTGCCAGCAGTGAGGCCCGCCCGAACACTGAAGCTTTCTTT. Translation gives CASSEARPNTEAFF.

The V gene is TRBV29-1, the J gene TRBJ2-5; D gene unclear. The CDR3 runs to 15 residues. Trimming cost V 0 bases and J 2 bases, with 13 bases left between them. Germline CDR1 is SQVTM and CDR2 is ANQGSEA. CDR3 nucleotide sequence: TGCAGCGTTGAAGATCTAGATGACACTCAAGAGACCCAGTACTTC. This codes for CSVEDLDDTQETQYF.

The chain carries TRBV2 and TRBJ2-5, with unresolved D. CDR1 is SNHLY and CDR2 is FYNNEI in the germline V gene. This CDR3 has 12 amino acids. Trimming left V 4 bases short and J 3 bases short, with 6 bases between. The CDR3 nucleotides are TGTGCCAGCAGTGGTTTGGAAGAGACCCAGTACTTC. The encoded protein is CASSGLEETQYF.

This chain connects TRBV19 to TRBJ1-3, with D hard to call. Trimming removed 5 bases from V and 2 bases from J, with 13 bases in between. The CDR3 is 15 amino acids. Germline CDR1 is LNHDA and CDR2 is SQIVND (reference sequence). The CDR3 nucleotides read TGTGCCAGTAGTCATGAACGCGGACCTGGAAACACCATATATTTT. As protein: CASSHERGPGNTIYF.

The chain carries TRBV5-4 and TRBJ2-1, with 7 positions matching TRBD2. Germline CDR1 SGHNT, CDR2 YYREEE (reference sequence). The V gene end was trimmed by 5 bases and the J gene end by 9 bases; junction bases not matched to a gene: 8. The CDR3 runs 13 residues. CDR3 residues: CASRGLELGEQFF. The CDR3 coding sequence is TGTGCCAGCAGAGGACTAGAATTGGGTGAGCAGTTCTTC.

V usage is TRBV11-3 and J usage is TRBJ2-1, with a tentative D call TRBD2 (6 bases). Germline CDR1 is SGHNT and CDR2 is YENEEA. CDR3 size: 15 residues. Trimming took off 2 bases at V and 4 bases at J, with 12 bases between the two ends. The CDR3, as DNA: TGTGCCAGCAGCTTACGGGCGGGAAATTACAATGAGCAGTTCTTC. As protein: CASSLRAGNYNEQFF.

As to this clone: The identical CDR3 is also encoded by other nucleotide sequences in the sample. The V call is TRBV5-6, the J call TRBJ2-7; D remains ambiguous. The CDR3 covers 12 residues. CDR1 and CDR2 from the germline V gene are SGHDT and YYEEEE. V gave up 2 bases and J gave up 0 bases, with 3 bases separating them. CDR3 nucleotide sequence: TGTGCCAGCAGCTTTAGCTCCTACGAGCAGTACTTC. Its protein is CASSFSSYEQYF.

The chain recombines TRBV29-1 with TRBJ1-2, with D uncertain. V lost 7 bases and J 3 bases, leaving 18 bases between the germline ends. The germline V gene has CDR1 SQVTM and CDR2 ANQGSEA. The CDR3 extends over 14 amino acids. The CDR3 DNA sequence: TGCAGCGGACTAATCGAACTCGGGGACTATGGCTACACCTTC. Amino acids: CSGLIELGDYGYTF.

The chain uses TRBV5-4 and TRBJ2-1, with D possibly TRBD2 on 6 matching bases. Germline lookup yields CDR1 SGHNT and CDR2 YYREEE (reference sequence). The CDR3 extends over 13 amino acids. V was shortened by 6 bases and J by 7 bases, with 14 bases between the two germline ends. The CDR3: CASKSSALNEQFF. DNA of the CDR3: TGTGCCAGCAAGTCTAGCGCGCTGAATGAGCAGTTCTTC.

The CDR3 spells CARSGSSGNTIYF. Here the CDR3 DNA reads TGTGCCAGGTCCGGGAGTTCTGGAAACACCATATATTTT. The chain links TRBV28 to TRBJ1-3; D is ambiguous. V shed 9 bases and J shed 1 base, with 10 bases lying between them. The CDR3 runs to 13 residues. The germline V gene has CDR1 MDHEN and CDR2 SYDVKM.

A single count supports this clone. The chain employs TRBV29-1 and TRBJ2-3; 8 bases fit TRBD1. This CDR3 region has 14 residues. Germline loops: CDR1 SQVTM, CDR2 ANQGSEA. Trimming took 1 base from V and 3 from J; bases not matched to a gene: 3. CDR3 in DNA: TGCAGCGTTGAAGGGGACAGGCTAACAGATACGCAGTATTTT. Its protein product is CSVEGDRLTDTQYF.

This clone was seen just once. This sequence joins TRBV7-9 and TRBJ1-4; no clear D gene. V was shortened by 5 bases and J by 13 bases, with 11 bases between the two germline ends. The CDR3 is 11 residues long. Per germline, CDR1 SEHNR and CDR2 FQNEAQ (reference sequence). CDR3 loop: CASSKAKGLFF. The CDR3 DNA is TGTGCCAGCAGCAAAGCTAAGGGACTGTTTTTT.

The CDR3 loop is CASSSLGLAGFYEQYF. The DNA of the CDR3 is TGTGCCAGCAGCTCGCTTGGGCTAGCGGGTTTCTACGAGCAGTACTTC. The chain combines TRBV7-9 with TRBJ2-7; TRBD2 aligns across 8 bases. V trimming: 4 bases; J trimming: 3 bases; junction bases outside the gene matches: 11. CDR1 is SEHNR, CDR2 FQNEAQ, per germline (reference sequence). The CDR3 has 16 amino acids.

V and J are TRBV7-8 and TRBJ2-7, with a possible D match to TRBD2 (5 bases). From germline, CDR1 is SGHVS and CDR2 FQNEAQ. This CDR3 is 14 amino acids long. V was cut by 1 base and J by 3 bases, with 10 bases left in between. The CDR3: CASSLVAGLYEQYF. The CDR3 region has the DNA TGTGCCAGCAGCTTAGTTGCAGGACTCTACGAGCAGTACTTC. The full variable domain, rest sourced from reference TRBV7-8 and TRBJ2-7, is GAGVSQSPRYKVAKRGQDVALRCDPISGHVSLFWYQQALGQGPEFLTYFQNEAQLDKSGLPSDRFFAERPEGSVSTLKIQRTQQEDSAVYLCASSLVAGLYEQYFGPGTRLTVT.

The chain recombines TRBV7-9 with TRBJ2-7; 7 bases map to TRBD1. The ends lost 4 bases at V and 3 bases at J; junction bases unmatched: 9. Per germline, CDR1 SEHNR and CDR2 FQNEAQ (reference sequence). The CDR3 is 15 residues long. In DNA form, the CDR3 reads TGTGCCAGCAGCTATTCAGGGACAGTCGACTACGAGCAGTACTTC. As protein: CASSYSGTVDYEQYF.

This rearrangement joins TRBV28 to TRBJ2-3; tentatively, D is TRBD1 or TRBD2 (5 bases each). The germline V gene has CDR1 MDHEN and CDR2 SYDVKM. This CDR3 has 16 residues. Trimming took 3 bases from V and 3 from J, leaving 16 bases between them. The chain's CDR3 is CASSFEGRGRTDTQYF. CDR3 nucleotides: TGTGCCAGCAGTTTTGAAGGACGGGGCCGAACAGATACGCAGTATTTT.

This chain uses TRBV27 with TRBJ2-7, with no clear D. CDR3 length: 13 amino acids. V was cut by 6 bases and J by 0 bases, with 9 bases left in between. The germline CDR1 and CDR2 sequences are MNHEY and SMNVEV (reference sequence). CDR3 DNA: TGTGCCAGCAGGCCCAGAAACTCCTACGAGCAGTACTTC. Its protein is CASRPRNSYEQYF.

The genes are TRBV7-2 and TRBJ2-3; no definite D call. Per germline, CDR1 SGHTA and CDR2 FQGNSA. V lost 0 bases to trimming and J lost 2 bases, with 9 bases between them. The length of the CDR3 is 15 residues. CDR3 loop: CASSLAAFPTDTQYF. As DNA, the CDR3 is TGTGCCAGCAGCTTAGCGGCGTTTCCCACAGATACGCAGTATTTT.

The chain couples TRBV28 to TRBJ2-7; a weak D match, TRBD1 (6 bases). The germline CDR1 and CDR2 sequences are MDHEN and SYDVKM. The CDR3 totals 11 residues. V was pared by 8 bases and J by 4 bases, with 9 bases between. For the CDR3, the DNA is TGTGCCAGCTCCAGGGGTTACGAGCAGTACTTC. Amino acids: CASSRGYEQYF.

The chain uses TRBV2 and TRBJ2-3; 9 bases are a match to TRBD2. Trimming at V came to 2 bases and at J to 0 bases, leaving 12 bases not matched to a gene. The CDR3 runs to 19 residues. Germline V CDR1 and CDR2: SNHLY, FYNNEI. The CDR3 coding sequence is TGTGCCAGCAGTGAACACGGATCATTACTAGCGGGCAGCACAGATACGCAGTATTTT. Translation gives CASSEHGSLLAGSTDTQYF. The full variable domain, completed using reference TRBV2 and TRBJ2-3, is EPEVTQTPSHQVTQMGQEVILRCVPISNHLYFYWYRQILGQKVEFLVSFYNNEISEKSEIFDDQFSVERPDGSNFTLKIRSTKLEDSAMYFCASSEHGSLLAGSTDTQYFGPGTRLTVL.

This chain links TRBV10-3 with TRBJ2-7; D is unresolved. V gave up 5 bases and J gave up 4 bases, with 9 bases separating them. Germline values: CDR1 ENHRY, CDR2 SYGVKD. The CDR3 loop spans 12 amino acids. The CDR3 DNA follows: TGTGCCATCAGTCCCGACTTGTACGAGCAGTACTTC. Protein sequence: CAISPDLYEQYF.

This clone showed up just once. As DNA, the CDR3 is TGCAGCGTTGCAGGACTAGCGGGAGAGTTAGGAGAGACCCAGTACTTC. As protein: CSVAGLAGELGETQYF. This sequence joins TRBV29-1 and TRBJ2-5; 13 positions agree with TRBD2. V was pared by 4 bases and J by 4 bases, with 9 bases of the junction left unmatched. The CDR3 contains 16 residues. CDR1 SQVTM and CDR2 ANQGSEA come from the germline V gene.